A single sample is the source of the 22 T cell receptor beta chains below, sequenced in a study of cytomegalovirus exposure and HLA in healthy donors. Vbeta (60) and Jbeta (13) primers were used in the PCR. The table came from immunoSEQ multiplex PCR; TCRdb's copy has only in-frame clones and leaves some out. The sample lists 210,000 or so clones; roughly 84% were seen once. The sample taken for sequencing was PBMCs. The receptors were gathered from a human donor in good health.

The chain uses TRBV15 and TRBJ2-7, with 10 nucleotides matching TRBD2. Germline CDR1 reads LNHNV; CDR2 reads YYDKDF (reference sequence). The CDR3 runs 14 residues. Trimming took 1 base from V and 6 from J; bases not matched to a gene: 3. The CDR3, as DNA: TGTGCCACCAGCAGAGGCCAGCGGGAGGGCGAGCAGTACTTC. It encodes CATSRGQREGEQYF.

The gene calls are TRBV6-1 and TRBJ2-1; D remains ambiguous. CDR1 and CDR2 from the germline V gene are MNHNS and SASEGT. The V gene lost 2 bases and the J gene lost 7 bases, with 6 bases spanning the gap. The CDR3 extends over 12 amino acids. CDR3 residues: CASSEIRNEQFF. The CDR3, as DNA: TGTGCCAGCAGTGAAATCAGGAATGAGCAGTTCTTC.

This CDR3 is CASTPNGAVGNEQFF. CDR3 nucleotides: TGTGCCAGCACCCCGAACGGTGCGGTGGGCAATGAGCAGTTCTTC. J is TRBJ2-1 and V is TRBV25-1, with D hard to call. This CDR3 spans 15 amino acids. Germline V CDR1 and CDR2: MGHDK, SYGVNS. The V end lost 7 bases, the J end lost 6 bases, and 19 bases lay between the germline ends.

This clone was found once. The CDR3 coding sequence is TGTGCCAGCAGACGTAGCGGGAGTGGTGGGGCCAACGTCCTGACTTTC. It yields the protein CASRRSGSGGANVLTF. The chain has TRBV28 and TRBJ2-6; 9 bases line up with TRBD2. Germline CDR1 MDHEN, CDR2 SYDVKM. This CDR3 contains 16 residues. Trimming removed 6 bases from V and 3 bases from J; junction bases left unmatched: 6. The full variable domain, rest sourced from reference TRBV28 and TRBJ2-6, is DVKVTQSSRYLVKRTGEKVFLECVQDMDHENMFWYRQDPGLGLRLIYFSYDVKMKEKGDIPEGYSVSREKKERFSLILESASTNQTSMYLCASRRSGSGGANVLTFGAGSRLTVL.

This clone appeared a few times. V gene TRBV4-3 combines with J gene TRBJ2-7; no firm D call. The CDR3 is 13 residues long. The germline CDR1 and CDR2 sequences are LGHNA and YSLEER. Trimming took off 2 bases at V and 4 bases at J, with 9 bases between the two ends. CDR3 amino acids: CASSQKYGYEQYF. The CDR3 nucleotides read TGCGCCAGCAGCCAAAAGTACGGTTACGAGCAGTACTTC.

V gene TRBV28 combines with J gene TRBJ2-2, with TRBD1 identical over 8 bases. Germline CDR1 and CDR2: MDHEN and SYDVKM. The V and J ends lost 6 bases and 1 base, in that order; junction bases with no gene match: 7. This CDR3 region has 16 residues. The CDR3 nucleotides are TGTGCCAGCAGCCTTTCCGGGACAGGGAACACCGGGGAGCTGTTTTTT. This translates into CASSLSGTGNTGELFF.

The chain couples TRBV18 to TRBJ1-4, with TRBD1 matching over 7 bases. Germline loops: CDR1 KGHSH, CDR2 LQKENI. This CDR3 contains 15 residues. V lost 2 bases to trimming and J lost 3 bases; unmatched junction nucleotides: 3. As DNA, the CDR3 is TGTGCCAGCTCACCAGCCACAGGGGCTAATGAAAAACTGTTTTTT. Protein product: CASSPATGANEKLFF.

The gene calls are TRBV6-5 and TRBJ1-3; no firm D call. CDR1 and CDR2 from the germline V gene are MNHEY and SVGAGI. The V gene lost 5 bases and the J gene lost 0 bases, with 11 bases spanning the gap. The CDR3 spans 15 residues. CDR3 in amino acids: CASSRTGNSGNTIYF. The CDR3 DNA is TGTGCCAGCAGTCGAACCGGGAACTCTGGAAACACCATATATTTT.

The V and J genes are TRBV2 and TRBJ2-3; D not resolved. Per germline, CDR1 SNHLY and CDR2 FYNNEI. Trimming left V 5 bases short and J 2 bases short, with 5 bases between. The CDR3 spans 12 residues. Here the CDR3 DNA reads TGTGCCAGCAGTTTAATCACAGATACGCAGTATTTT. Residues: CASSLITDTQYF. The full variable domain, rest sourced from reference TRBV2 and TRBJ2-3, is EPEVTQTPSHQVTQMGQEVILRCVPISNHLYFYWYRQILGQKVEFLVSFYNNEISEKSEIFDDQFSVERPDGSNFTLKIRSTKLEDSAMYFCASSLITDTQYFGPGTRLTVL.

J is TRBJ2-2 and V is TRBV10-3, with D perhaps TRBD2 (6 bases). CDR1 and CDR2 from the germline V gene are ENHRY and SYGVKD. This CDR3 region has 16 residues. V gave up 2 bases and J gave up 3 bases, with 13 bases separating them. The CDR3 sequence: CAISEMAGTDTGELFF. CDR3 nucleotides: TGTGCCATCAGTGAGATGGCGGGGACCGACACCGGGGAGCTGTTTTTT.

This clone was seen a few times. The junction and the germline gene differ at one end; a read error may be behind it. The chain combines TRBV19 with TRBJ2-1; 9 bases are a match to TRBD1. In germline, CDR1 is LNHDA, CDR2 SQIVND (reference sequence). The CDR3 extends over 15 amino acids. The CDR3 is CASTISAHSGTGSVF. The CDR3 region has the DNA TGTGCCAGTACCATATCCGCCCACTCGGGGACAGGGTCCGTCTTC.

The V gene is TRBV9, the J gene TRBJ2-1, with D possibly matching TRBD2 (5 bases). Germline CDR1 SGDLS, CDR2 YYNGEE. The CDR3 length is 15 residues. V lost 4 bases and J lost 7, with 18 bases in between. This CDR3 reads CASSPGRGRNNEQFF. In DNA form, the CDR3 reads TGTGCCAGCAGCCCAGGCCGGGGAAGGAATAATGAGCAGTTCTTC.

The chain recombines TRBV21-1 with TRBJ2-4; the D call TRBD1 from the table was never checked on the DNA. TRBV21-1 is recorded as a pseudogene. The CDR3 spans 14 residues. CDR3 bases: TGTGCCAGCAGCAAAGAATTTACAGAGAACATTCAGTACTTC. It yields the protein CASSKEFTENIQYF.

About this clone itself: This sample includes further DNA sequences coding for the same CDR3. The CDR3 bases are TGCAGCGTTCTCCTCGGGGATAGTGGCTACACCTTC. Protein product: CSVLLGDSGYTF. The chain carries TRBV29-1 and TRBJ1-2, with D uncertain. Trimming left V 5 bases short and J 7 bases short, with 14 bases between. CDR1 and CDR2 from the germline V gene are SQVTM and ANQGSEA. The CDR3 runs 12 residues. The variable domain in full, with the rest retrieved from reference TRBV29-1 and TRBJ1-2, is SAVISQKPSRDICQRGTSLTIQCQVDSQVTMMFWYRQQPGQSLTLIATANQGSEATYESGFVIDKFPISRPNLTFSTLTVSNMSPEDSSIYLCSVLLGDSGYTFGSGTRLTVV.

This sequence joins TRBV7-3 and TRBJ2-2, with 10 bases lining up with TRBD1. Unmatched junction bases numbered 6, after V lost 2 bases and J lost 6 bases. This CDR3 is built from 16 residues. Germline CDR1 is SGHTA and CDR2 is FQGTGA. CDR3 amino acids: CASSLPGQGTAGELFF. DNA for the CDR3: TGTGCCAGCAGCTTACCGGGACAGGGGACCGCCGGGGAGCTGTTTTTT.

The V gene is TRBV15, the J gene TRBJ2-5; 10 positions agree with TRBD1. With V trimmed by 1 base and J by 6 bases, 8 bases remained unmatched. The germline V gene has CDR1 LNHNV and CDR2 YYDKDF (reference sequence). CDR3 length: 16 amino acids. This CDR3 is CATSRVMGQGQKTQYF. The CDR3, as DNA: TGTGCCACCAGCAGAGTAATGGGACAGGGGCAAAAGACCCAGTACTTC.

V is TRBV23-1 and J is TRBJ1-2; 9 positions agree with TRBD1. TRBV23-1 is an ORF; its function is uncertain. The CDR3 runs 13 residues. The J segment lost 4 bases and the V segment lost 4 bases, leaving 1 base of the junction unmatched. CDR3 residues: CASSRDRAYGYTF. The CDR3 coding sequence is TGCGCCAGCAGTCGGGACAGGGCCTATGGCTACACCTTC.

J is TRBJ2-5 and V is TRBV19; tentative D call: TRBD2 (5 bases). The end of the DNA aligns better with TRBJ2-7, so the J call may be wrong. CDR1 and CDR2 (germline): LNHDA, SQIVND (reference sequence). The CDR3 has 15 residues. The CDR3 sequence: CASSNGLEGSYEQYF. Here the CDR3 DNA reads TGTGCCAGTAGTAACGGCCTAGAGGGATCCTACGAGCAGTACTTC.

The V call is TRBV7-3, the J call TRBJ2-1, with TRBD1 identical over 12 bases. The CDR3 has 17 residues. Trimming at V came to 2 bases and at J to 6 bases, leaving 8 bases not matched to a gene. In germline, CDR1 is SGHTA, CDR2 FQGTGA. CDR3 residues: CASSLFLGTGGPNEQFF. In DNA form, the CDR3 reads TGTGCCAGCAGCTTATTTTTGGGGACAGGGGGCCCCAATGAGCAGTTCTTC.

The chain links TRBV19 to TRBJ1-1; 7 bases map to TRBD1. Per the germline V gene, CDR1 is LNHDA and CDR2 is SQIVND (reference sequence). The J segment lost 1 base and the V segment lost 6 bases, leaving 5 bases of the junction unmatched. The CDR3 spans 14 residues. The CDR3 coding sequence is TGTGCCAGTAGCCTGACAGGGCGGAACACTGAAGCTTTCTTT. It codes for CASSLTGRNTEAFF.

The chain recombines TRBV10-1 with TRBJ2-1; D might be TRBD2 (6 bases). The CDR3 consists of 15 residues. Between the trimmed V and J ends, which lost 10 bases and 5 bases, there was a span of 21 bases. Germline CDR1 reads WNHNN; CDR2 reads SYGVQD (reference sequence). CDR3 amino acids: CATPDPKRANNEQFF. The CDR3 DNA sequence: TGCGCCACCCCGGACCCCAAGCGGGCCAACAATGAGCAGTTCTTC.

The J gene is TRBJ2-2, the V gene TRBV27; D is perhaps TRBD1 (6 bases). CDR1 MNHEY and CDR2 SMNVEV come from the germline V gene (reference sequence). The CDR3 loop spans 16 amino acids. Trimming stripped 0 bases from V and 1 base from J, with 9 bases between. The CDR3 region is CASSLSGGQNTGELFF. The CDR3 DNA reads TGTGCCAGCAGTTTATCAGGGGGACAGAACACCGGGGAGCTGTTTTTT.